Listed below are T cell receptor beta chains from one sample, sequenced in a study of shared clonotypes between healthy human individuals. TCRdb's table, derived via immunoSEQ multiplex PCR, lists solely in-frame clones and lacks some. Among approximately 320,000 clones listed, about nine tenths were seen once. Material for sequencing was memory CD8+ T cells sorted from blood. Receptors originate from a young man in good health. The CDR3 runs from the conserved cysteine through the conserved F or W. The order of the fields is D gene, clone size, J gene, V gene, CDR3 DNA, CDR3 protein. The D gene is left open where the match is weak. Where a row states a size, it is once, few, many or the class of an expanded clone; other rows omit it.

d_gene: TRBD1; abundance: .; j_gene: TRBJ1-1; v_gene: TRBV6-1; CDR3nt: TGTGCCAGCACGGAGACAGGGGCCGCCAACACTGAAGCTTTCTTT; CDR3aa: CASTETGAANTEAFF
d_gene: TRBD1; abundance: .; j_gene: TRBJ1-4; v_gene: TRBV6-1; CDR3nt: TGTGCCAGCAGTGAGTTGGACAGGAGGGATGAAAAACTGTTTTTT; CDR3aa: CASSELDRRDEKLFF
d_gene: TRBD2; abundance: once; j_gene: TRBJ2-1; v_gene: TRBV30; CDR3nt: TGTGCCTGGAGTGGAAGCGGGAGGAGGAATGAGCAGTTCTTC; CDR3aa: CAWSGSGRRNEQFF
d_gene: TRBD1; abundance: .; j_gene: TRBJ2-7; v_gene: TRBV6-1; CDR3nt: TGTGCCAGCAGTGCAGGGAGGGGGACAGGGGCCTACGAGCAGTACTTC; CDR3aa: CASSAGRGTGAYEQYF
d_gene: TRBD2; abundance: .; j_gene: TRBJ2-1; v_gene: TRBV5-1; CDR3nt: TGCGCCAGCAGCTTGGCGGGGCTAGCGGGGACCAATGAGCAGTTCTTC; CDR3aa: CASSLAGLAGTNEQFF
d_gene: TRBD1; abundance: .; j_gene: TRBJ2-2; v_gene: TRBV19; CDR3nt: TGTGCCAGTATAGGGACAGGGAGCACCGGGGAGCTGTTTTTT; CDR3aa: CASIGTGSTGELFF
d_gene: .; abundance: .; j_gene: TRBJ1-1; v_gene: TRBV6-6; CDR3nt: TGTGCCAGCACCGCGACAGGGAACACTGAAGCTTTCTTT; CDR3aa: CASTATGNTEAFF
d_gene: .; abundance: .; j_gene: TRBJ2-1; v_gene: TRBV13; CDR3nt: TGTGCCAGCACCCCCTCTAATGAGCAGTTCTTC; CDR3aa: CASTPSNEQFF
d_gene: TRBD1; abundance: .; j_gene: TRBJ2-7; v_gene: TRBV5-4; CDR3nt: TGTGCCAGCAGCCCCTTGGCCCCGTCGGGACAGGGTTTGTCTGGCGAGCAGTACTTC; CDR3aa: CASSPLAPSGQGLSGEQYF
d_gene: .; abundance: .; j_gene: TRBJ2-3; v_gene: TRBV5-4; CDR3nt: TGTGCCAGCAGCTTGGCCGGAGGGGGCCCAGATACGCAGTATTTT; CDR3aa: CASSLAGGGPDTQYF
d_gene: .; abundance: once; j_gene: TRBJ2-1; v_gene: TRBV4-3; CDR3nt: TGCGCCAGCAGCCAGGGAAGCGCCCCCTACAATGAGCAGTTCTTC; CDR3aa: CASSQGSAPYNEQFF
d_gene: .; abundance: .; j_gene: TRBJ2-7; v_gene: TRBV27; CDR3nt: TGTGCCAGCAGTTCCGGGACGCACTACGAGCAGTACTTC; CDR3aa: CASSSGTHYEQYF
d_gene: .; abundance: .; j_gene: TRBJ2-4; v_gene: TRBV5-1; CDR3nt: TGCGCCAGCAGCTTGTATACCCGGACCAAAAACATTCAGTACTTC; CDR3aa: CASSLYTRTKNIQYF
d_gene: .; abundance: .; j_gene: TRBJ2-1; v_gene: TRBV11-3; CDR3nt: TGTGCCAGCAGCCTAACCCGGGAGTCCTACAATGAGCAGTTCTTC; CDR3aa: CASSLTRESYNEQFF
d_gene: .; abundance: .; j_gene: TRBJ2-7; v_gene: TRBV6-1; CDR3nt: TGTGCCAGCAGGTCAGGGGAAGAATACGAGCAGTACTTC; CDR3aa: CASRSGEEYEQYF
d_gene: TRBD1; abundance: .; j_gene: TRBJ1-2; v_gene: TRBV9; CDR3nt: TGTGCCAGCAGCGTTGGGACAGGGGGACTGAACTATGGCTACACCTTC; CDR3aa: CASSVGTGGLNYGYTF
d_gene: .; abundance: .; j_gene: TRBJ1-1; v_gene: TRBV19; CDR3nt: TGTGCCAGTAGTACAGCAGGGAATGGGTACACTGAAGCTTTCTTT; CDR3aa: CASSTAGNGYTEAFF
d_gene: .; abundance: .; j_gene: TRBJ1-6; v_gene: TRBV27; CDR3nt: TGTGCCAGCAGACTGGGCCTCCAGGGGTATAATTCACCCCTCCACTTT; CDR3aa: CASRLGLQGYNSPLHF
d_gene: .; abundance: .; j_gene: TRBJ2-1; v_gene: TRBV6-6; CDR3nt: TGTGCCAGCAGTTACGTGGGGCAGGGTGAGCAGTTCTTC; CDR3aa: CASSYVGQGEQFF
d_gene: .; abundance: once; j_gene: TRBJ2-5; v_gene: TRBV5-1; CDR3nt: TGCGCCAGCAGCTTTGGGACTGTAGAGACCCAGTACTTC; CDR3aa: CASSFGTVETQYF
d_gene: TRBD2; abundance: .; j_gene: TRBJ2-5; v_gene: TRBV4-2; CDR3nt: TGTGCCAGCAGCCATGACGTGGGACTAGCGGGGGGCTACCCCCCCGAGACCCAGTACTTC; CDR3aa: CASSHDVGLAGGYPPETQYF
d_gene: .; abundance: .; j_gene: TRBJ1-1; v_gene: TRBV27; CDR3nt: TGTGCCAGCAGTTTCGAGGGAGTTGTGGCCCCTAGGGAAGCTTTCTTT; CDR3aa: CASSFEGVVAPREAFF
d_gene: .; abundance: .; j_gene: TRBJ1-3; v_gene: TRBV28; CDR3nt: TGTGCCAGCAGTTTTAAGAGACCTCCCTCTGGAAACACCATATATTTT; CDR3aa: CASSFKRPPSGNTIYF
d_gene: .; abundance: .; j_gene: TRBJ1-2; v_gene: TRBV6-5; CDR3nt: TGTGCCAGCAGTTCGTACAGGGTCTATGGCTACACCTTC; CDR3aa: CASSSYRVYGYTF
d_gene: .; abundance: .; j_gene: TRBJ1-1; v_gene: TRBV27; CDR3nt: TGTGCCAGCAGTTGGGGGCAGGGGTTCACTGAAGCTTTCTTT; CDR3aa: CASSWGQGFTEAFF
d_gene: .; abundance: .; j_gene: TRBJ2-4; v_gene: TRBV5-1; CDR3nt: TGCGCCAGCAGCTTCTCCGACCGAGTTGGAAACATTCAGTACTTC; CDR3aa: CASSFSDRVGNIQYF
d_gene: TRBD2; abundance: .; j_gene: TRBJ2-5; v_gene: TRBV6-5; CDR3nt: TGTGCCAGCAGCCCGGGAGGTGGGGGCCAAGAGACCCAGTACTTC; CDR3aa: CASSPGGGGQETQYF
d_gene: .; abundance: .; j_gene: TRBJ1-1; v_gene: TRBV30; CDR3nt: TGTGCCTGGACCCCGGGGACAACTGAAGCTTTCTTT; CDR3aa: CAWTPGTTEAFF
d_gene: .; abundance: .; j_gene: TRBJ1-3; v_gene: TRBV4-1; CDR3nt: TGCGCCAGCAGCCACTCGGCAGGGGCCGAAGGAAACACCATATATTTT; CDR3aa: CASSHSAGAEGNTIYF
d_gene: .; abundance: .; j_gene: TRBJ1-5; v_gene: TRBV7-8; CDR3nt: TGTGCCAGCAGCTTAGCGAGTTGGGGGTCCCAGCATTTT; CDR3aa: CASSLASWGSQHF
d_gene: TRBD1; abundance: .; j_gene: TRBJ1-1; v_gene: TRBV27; CDR3nt: TGTGCCAGCAGTCCCCAGGGGGTGAACACTGAAGCTTTCTTT; CDR3aa: CASSPQGVNTEAFF
d_gene: TRBD2; abundance: few; j_gene: TRBJ2-1; v_gene: TRBV2; CDR3nt: TGTGCCAGCAGTGGGGGACTACAAAACAATGAGCAGTTCTTC; CDR3aa: CASSGGLQNNEQFF
d_gene: .; abundance: .; j_gene: TRBJ1-1; v_gene: TRBV7-9; CDR3nt: TGTGCCAGCAGCTTAGAGAGAGGGACTGAAGCTTTCTTT; CDR3aa: CASSLERGTEAFF
d_gene: .; abundance: .; j_gene: TRBJ2-7; v_gene: TRBV4-3; CDR3nt: TGCGCCAGCAGCCAAGATAGTGGACAGTCGGGTGAGCAGTACTTC; CDR3aa: CASSQDSGQSGEQYF
d_gene: TRBD1; abundance: .; j_gene: TRBJ1-2; v_gene: TRBV4-1; CDR3nt: TGCGCCAGCAGCGACCGACAGGGCGATAACTATGGCTACACCTTC; CDR3aa: CASSDRQGDNYGYTF
d_gene: TRBD2; abundance: .; j_gene: TRBJ2-7; v_gene: TRBV4-3; CDR3nt: TGCGCCAGCAGCCAAGAACTAGCGGTACCCTACGAGCAGTACTTC; CDR3aa: CASSQELAVPYEQYF
d_gene: TRBD2; abundance: .; j_gene: TRBJ2-1; v_gene: TRBV28; CDR3nt: TGTGCCAGCAGTTTATTCGCGGGGGGGAGCTCCTACAATGAGCAGTTCTTC; CDR3aa: CASSLFAGGSSYNEQFF
d_gene: TRBD2; abundance: .; j_gene: TRBJ2-7; v_gene: TRBV7-8; CDR3nt: TGTGCCAGCAGCGGCCCCCGGGCTGGGACTAGCGACTACGAGCAGTACTTC; CDR3aa: CASSGPRAGTSDYEQYF
d_gene: .; abundance: .; j_gene: TRBJ1-1; v_gene: TRBV7-9; CDR3nt: TGTGCCAGCAGCCCCCCAGTGGGAGGGAAGAACACTGAAGCTTTCTTT; CDR3aa: CASSPPVGGKNTEAFF
d_gene: TRBD2; abundance: .; j_gene: TRBJ2-1; v_gene: TRBV7-9; CDR3nt: TGTGCCAGCAGCTCCTGGGGAGGGGTCGATGAGCAGTTCTTC; CDR3aa: CASSSWGGVDEQFF
d_gene: .; abundance: .; j_gene: TRBJ2-5; v_gene: TRBV2; CDR3nt: TGTGCCAGCCGGGCAGGACAAGAGACCCAGTACTTC; CDR3aa: CASRAGQETQYF
d_gene: .; abundance: once; j_gene: TRBJ2-7; v_gene: TRBV10-3; CDR3nt: TGTGCCATCAGCACGGGACCGAGGACCTACGAGCAGTACTTC; CDR3aa: CAISTGPRTYEQYF